This T cell receptor beta chain stems from a study of control samples from healthy donors and cancer patients. Sequencing was performed with immunoSEQ multiplex PCR; in TCRdb, only in-frame clones are kept and a portion is missing. Among approximately 72,000 clones listed, around nine tenths were seen once. This clone was recorded once. The CDR3 totals 15 residues. Germline V gene sequence: CDR1 SEHNR, CDR2 FQNEAQ (reference sequence). The junction had 1 base not matched to a gene; V was cut back by 4 bases and J by 0 bases. The V call is TRBV7-9, the J call TRBJ2-1; 9 positions agree with TRBD2. Sequenced: blood. The TCR was taken from a man in his fifties or sixties in good health. CDR3: CASSSRGGSYNEQFF. The CDR3 DNA reads TGTGCCAGCAGCTCGCGGGGGGGCTCCTACAATGAGCAGTTCTTC. Together with reference TRBV7-9 and TRBJ2-1, the CDR3 gives the full variable domain: DTGVSQNPRHKITKRGQNVTFRCDPISEHNRLYWYRQTLGQGPEFLTYFQNEAQLEKSRLLSDRFSAERPKGSFSTLEIQRTEQGDSAMYLCASSSRGGSYNEQFFGPGTRLTVL.